Listed below are T cell receptor beta chains from one sample, sequenced in a study of OX40 agonist ivuxolimab in advanced cancers. Sequenced by immunoSEQ multiplex PCR; TCRdb stores in-frame clones only, minus some. The sample yields 36,000 or so clones, around 77% seen once. The material sequenced was CD4+ or CD8+ T cells sorted from blood, taken in a trial of the OX40 agonist ivuxolimab. The receptors originated from an adult with an advanced solid tumor such as melanoma, head and neck, liver or kidney cancer. Each CDR3 is given with its conserved first and last residue. D genes are given only for firm matches. A clone size is listed for some rows: how often the clone was seen (once, few, many), or a class if it is expanded.

V: TRBV19; J: TRBJ2-5; size: -; D: -; CDR3: CASSLMDGETQYF; DNA: TGTGCCAGTAGTCTGATGGATGGCGAGACCCAGTACTTC
V: TRBV28; J: TRBJ1-1; size: -; D: -; CDR3: CASSLGSLEAFF; DNA: TGTGCCAGCAGCTTGGGCAGCCTTGAAGCTTTCTTT
V: TRBV6-6; J: TRBJ2-7; size: -; D: -; CDR3: CASSYGDWGAKYEQYF; DNA: TGTGCCAGCAGTTACGGTGACTGGGGGGCGAAATACGAGCAGTACTTC
V: TRBV7-2; J: TRBJ1-4; size: -; D: -; CDR3: CASSLYPGLTTNEKLFF; DNA: TGTGCCAGCAGCTTATATCCGGGGCTAACAACTAATGAAAAACTGTTTTTT
V: TRBV15; J: TRBJ2-3; size: -; D: TRBD2; CDR3: CATRPSGTSTDTQYF; DNA: TGTGCCACCCGGCCCAGCGGGACGAGCACAGATACGCAGTATTTT
V: TRBV27; J: TRBJ1-5; size: once; D: -; CDR3: CASSPDGPLNQPQHF; DNA: TGTGCCAGCAGTCCTGATGGACCGCTGAATCAGCCCCAGCATTTT
V: TRBV30; J: TRBJ2-7; size: -; D: -; CDR3: CAWSLGRYEQYF; DNA: TGTGCCTGGAGTCTGGGGCGCTACGAGCAGTACTTC
V: TRBV5-4; J: TRBJ2-7; size: -; D: -; CDR3: CASSSPGGTRDTAPYEQYF; DNA: TGTGCCAGCAGCTCCCCCGGGGGGACTCGGGACACCGCTCCCTACGAGCAGTACTTC
V: TRBV5-5; J: TRBJ1-1; size: -; D: -; CDR3: CASSRDGNTEAFF; DNA: TGTGCCAGCAGCCGGGACGGCAACACTGAAGCTTTCTTT
V: TRBV19; J: TRBJ2-2; size: -; D: -; CDR3: CASSPGTGELFF; DNA: TGTGCCAGTAGTCCAGGGACCGGGGAGCTGTTTTTT
V: TRBV10-3; J: TRBJ2-1; size: -; D: TRBD2; CDR3: CAISEPSGVYNEQFF; DNA: TGTGCCATCAGTGAGCCTAGCGGGGTTTACAATGAGCAGTTCTTC
V: TRBV15; J: TRBJ1-1; size: -; D: TRBD1; CDR3: CATSSPGTGEAFF; DNA: TGTGCCACCAGCAGTCCCGGGACAGGAGAAGCTTTCTTT
V: TRBV14; J: TRBJ2-4; size: -; D: -; CDR3: CASSQELANIQYF; DNA: TGTGCCAGCAGCCAGGAGCTTGCGAACATTCAGTACTTC
V: TRBV7-9; J: TRBJ1-1; size: -; D: -; CDR3: CASSSRPYRQQGRDTEAFF; DNA: TGTGCCAGCAGCTCCAGACCCTACAGACAACAGGGAAGAGACACTGAAGCTTTCTTT
V: TRBV9; J: TRBJ2-3; size: -; D: -; CDR3: CASSGEGLLRNTQYF; DNA: TGTGCCAGCAGCGGAGAGGGGTTACTCAGGAATACGCAGTATTTT
V: TRBV27; J: TRBJ1-2; size: -; D: -; CDR3: CASSIKENYGYTF; DNA: TGTGCCAGCAGCATCAAAGAGAACTATGGCTACACCTTC
V: TRBV2; J: TRBJ1-1; size: -; D: TRBD1; CDR3: CASSEGQLLNTEAFF; DNA: TGTGCCAGCAGTGAGGGACAGCTCCTAAACACTGAAGCTTTCTTT
V: TRBV19; J: TRBJ2-7; size: -; D: TRBD1; CDR3: CASSPRDRSLEQYF; DNA: TGTGCCAGTAGTCCTCGGGACAGATCCCTGGAGCAGTACTTC
V: TRBV27; J: TRBJ1-1; size: -; D: -; CDR3: CASSPPAYWELNTEAFF; DNA: TGTGCCAGCAGTCCCCCCGCATATTGGGAATTGAACACTGAAGCTTTCTTT
V: TRBV5-6; J: TRBJ1-2; size: -; D: -; CDR3: CASSQPDSNGYTF; DNA: TGTGCCAGCAGCCAGCCGGACAGTAATGGCTACACCTTC
V: TRBV5-4; J: TRBJ2-5; size: -; D: -; CDR3: CASSLDEGQETQYF; DNA: TGTGCCAGCAGCTTGGATGAGGGGCAAGAGACCCAGTACTTC
V: TRBV4-2; J: TRBJ2-1; size: -; D: -; CDR3: CASRQRGGSGHNEQFF; DNA: TGTGCCAGCAGACAAAGAGGGGGTAGCGGTCACAATGAGCAGTTCTTC
V: TRBV7-9; J: TRBJ1-3; size: -; D: -; CDR3: CASSFQPGTVSGNTIYF; DNA: TGTGCCAGCAGCTTTCAACCGGGGACGGTCTCTGGAAACACCATATATTTT
V: TRBV5-1; J: TRBJ1-2; size: few; D: TRBD1; CDR3: CASSSRDSYDNYGYTF; DNA: TGCGCCAGCAGCTCCCGGGACAGCTATGATAACTATGGCTACACCTTC
V: TRBV28; J: TRBJ2-7; size: -; D: -; CDR3: CASSGEVTYEQYF; DNA: TGTGCCAGCAGCGGAGAGGTTACCTACGAGCAGTACTTC
V: TRBV5-1; J: TRBJ2-5; size: medium-sized; D: -; CDR3: CASSLVGGPQETQYF; DNA: TGCGCCAGCAGCTTGGTTGGAGGCCCCCAAGAGACCCAGTACTTC
V: TRBV6-4; J: TRBJ2-1; size: few; D: -; CDR3: CASSPDPYNEQFF; DNA: TGTGCCAGCAGTCCGGACCCCTACAATGAGCAGTTCTTC
V: TRBV7-9; J: TRBJ2-7; size: -; D: TRBD1; CDR3: CASSLPHGQGIEQYF; DNA: TGTGCCAGCAGCTTACCCCACGGACAGGGTATCGAGCAGTACTTC
V: TRBV7-2; J: TRBJ1-2; size: -; D: -; CDR3: CASSLKATNDPNYGYTF; DNA: TGTGCCAGCAGCTTAAAAGCTACAAACGACCCCAACTATGGCTACACCTTC
V: TRBV9; J: TRBJ2-1; size: -; D: -; CDR3: CASSGLGSTTVEQFF; DNA: TGTGCCAGCAGCGGGCTAGGGTCTACAACGGTTGAGCAGTTCTTC
V: TRBV7-7; J: TRBJ2-1; size: -; D: -; CDR3: CASSYDRYNEQFF; DNA: TGTGCTAGCAGCTACGACAGATACAATGAGCAGTTCTTC
V: TRBV7-8; J: TRBJ2-7; size: -; D: TRBD1; CDR3: CASSLEGQGNYEQYF; DNA: TGTGCCAGCAGCTTAGAGGGACAGGGAAATTACGAGCAGTACTTC
V: TRBV7-9; J: TRBJ2-2; size: -; D: -; CDR3: CASSSNRDELFF; DNA: TGTGCCAGCAGCTCAAACAGGGACGAGCTGTTTTTT
V: TRBV5-5; J: TRBJ2-7; size: few; D: -; CDR3: CASSLDAGPSYEQYF; DNA: TGTGCCAGCAGCTTGGATGCGGGACCGTCCTACGAGCAGTACTTC
V: TRBV5-6; J: TRBJ2-3; size: -; D: -; CDR3: CASSPQGRTDTQYF; DNA: TGTGCCAGCAGCCCCCAGGGGCGTACAGATACGCAGTATTTT
V: TRBV27; J: TRBJ2-1; size: -; D: -; CDR3: CASSLKTGAYNEQFF; DNA: TGTGCCAGCAGTTTAAAAACGGGAGCCTACAATGAGCAGTTCTTC
V: TRBV27; J: TRBJ1-2; size: -; D: -; CDR3: CASSLSAGNYGYTF; DNA: TGTGCCAGCAGTTTATCCGCCGGTAACTATGGCTACACCTTC
V: TRBV4-3; J: TRBJ2-2; size: -; D: -; CDR3: CASSHEGQNTGELFF; DNA: TGCGCCAGCAGCCACGAGGGACAGAACACCGGGGAGCTGTTTTTT
V: TRBV15; J: TRBJ1-2; size: -; D: -; CDR3: CATSRDTGLDYGYTF; DNA: TGTGCCACCAGCAGAGATACGGGGCTGGACTATGGCTACACCTTC
V: TRBV4-3; J: TRBJ1-6; size: few; D: -; CDR3: CASSQEAQSSYNSPLHF; DNA: TGCGCCAGCAGCCAAGAAGCCCAGAGCTCCTATAATTCACCCCTCCACTTT
V: TRBV5-6; J: TRBJ2-3; size: -; D: TRBD2; CDR3: CASSLAASGGVTDTQYF; DNA: TGTGCCAGCAGCTTGGCGGCTAGCGGGGGAGTGACAGATACGCAGTATTTT
V: TRBV6-1; J: TRBJ2-3; size: -; D: TRBD2; CDR3: CASSEEGPSGGYTDTQYF; DNA: TGTGCCAGCAGTGAAGAAGGGCCTAGCGGGGGGTACACAGATACGCAGTATTTT
V: TRBV7-2; J: TRBJ2-7; size: -; D: -; CDR3: CASSLPDSYEQYF; DNA: TGTGCCAGCAGCTTGCCTGACAGCTATGAGCAGTACTTC
V: TRBV7-9; J: TRBJ2-1; size: -; D: -; CDR3: CASSLAPITSSYNEQFF; DNA: TGTGCCAGCAGCTTAGCTCCCATTACGAGCTCCTACAATGAGCAGTTCTTC
V: TRBV4-1; J: TRBJ1-1; size: once; D: -; CDR3: CASSHGTANTEAFF; DNA: TGCGCCAGCAGCCATGGCACTGCGAACACTGAAGCTTTCTTT
V: TRBV7-9; J: TRBJ2-6; size: -; D: -; CDR3: CASRSTGYSGANVLTF; DNA: TGTGCCAGCAGAAGTACAGGGTACTCTGGGGCCAACGTCCTGACTTTC
V: TRBV10-3; J: TRBJ1-1; size: once; D: TRBD1; CDR3: CAISESGQGNTEAFF; DNA: TGTGCCATCAGTGAGTCGGGACAGGGGAACACTGAAGCTTTCTTT
V: TRBV28; J: TRBJ1-4; size: -; D: -; CDR3: CASSLSGTNDEKLFF; DNA: TGTGCCAGCAGTCTCTCCGGGACAAATGATGAAAAACTGTTTTTT
V: TRBV5-6; J: TRBJ1-2; size: -; D: TRBD1; CDR3: CASSPTGTDYGYTF; DNA: TGTGCCAGCAGCCCCACCGGGACAGACTATGGCTACACCTTC
V: TRBV27; J: TRBJ1-2; size: -; D: -; CDR3: CASSPLGPDGYTF; DNA: TGTGCCAGCAGTCCCCTCGGACCGGATGGCTACACCTTC
V: TRBV7-9; J: TRBJ2-7; size: -; D: TRBD2; CDR3: CASSLGEGEQYF; DNA: TGTGCCAGCAGCTTAGGGGAGGGGGAGCAGTACTTC
V: TRBV5-6; J: TRBJ1-2; size: -; D: -; CDR3: CASSPARAGGYGYTF; DNA: TGTGCCAGCAGCCCCGCGCGGGCGGGCGGCTATGGCTACACCTTC
V: TRBV2; J: TRBJ1-5; size: -; D: -; CDR3: CASSEGTGSNQPQHF; DNA: TGTGCCAGCAGTGAGGGGACTGGCAGCAATCAGCCCCAGCATTTT
V: TRBV29-1; J: TRBJ1-1; size: -; D: -; CDR3: CSAGLGPDTEAFF; DNA: TGCAGCGCGGGACTAGGACCAGACACTGAAGCTTTCTTT